These 17 T cell receptor beta chains were sequenced from one sample in a study of blood T cell repertoires in COVID-19. Profiled with immunoSEQ multiplex PCR; TCRdb holds only in-frame clones, not every one. In the table there are 330,000 or so clones, roughly 90% of which are singletons. The material sequenced was PBMCs or T cells enriched from blood (not recorded which). The receptors were gathered from a woman aged 25 to 39 who had recovered from COVID-19.

The chain links TRBV5-6 to TRBJ2-7; D is unclear. The CDR3 extends over 16 amino acids. The germline gives CDR1 SGHDT, CDR2 YYEEEE. The V end lost 0 bases, the J end lost 5 bases, and 18 bases lay between the germline ends. Written as DNA, the CDR3 is TGTGCCAGCAGCTTGGCCTTAGCAGAAACATTAGACGAGCAGTACTTC. This translates into CASSLALAETLDEQYF. Drawing the rest from reference TRBV5-6 and TRBJ2-7, the complete variable domain is DAGVTQSPTHLIKTRGQQVTLRCSPKSGHDTVSWYQQALGQGPQFIFQYYEEEERQRGNFPDRFSGHQFPNYSSELNVNALLLGDSALYLCASSLALAETLDEQYFGPGTRLTVT.

The chain recombines TRBV10-3 with TRBJ1-5; the D gene is possibly TRBD1 (6 bases). Germline CDR1 and CDR2: ENHRY and SYGVKD. The ends were cut back, 8 bases at V and 2 bases at J, with 13 bases in the middle. CDR3 length: 14 residues. The CDR3 sequence: CAIAGGRGNQPQHF. Written as DNA, the CDR3 is TGTGCCATCGCTGGGGGCCGGGGCAATCAGCCCCAGCATTTT.

This chain links TRBV19 with TRBJ1-5; D gene ambiguous. The germline CDR1 and CDR2 sequences are LNHDA and SQIVND (reference sequence). Trimming cost V 3 bases and J 5 bases, with 11 bases left between them. CDR3 size: 14 residues. The CDR3 here is CASSMWQNYQPQHF. The CDR3 bases are TGTGCCAGTAGTATGTGGCAGAATTATCAGCCCCAGCATTTT.

This chain connects TRBV18 to TRBJ1-1, with 7 bases that match TRBD1. There are 13 residues in the CDR3. V shed 5 bases, J shed 7 bases, and the junction held 7 bases outside the gene matches. The germline gives CDR1 KGHSH, CDR2 LQKENI. The CDR3 is CASSRGGRGEAFF. CDR3 sequence (DNA): TGTGCCAGCTCAAGAGGGGGCCGGGGTGAAGCTTTCTTT.

CDR3 sequence reads: CASSSRRGSYEQYF. The CDR3 DNA reads TGTGCCAGCAGCTCCCGCAGGGGTTCCTACGAGCAGTACTTC. V usage is TRBV7-2 and J usage is TRBJ2-7, with D tentatively TRBD1 (6 bases). CDR1 and CDR2 (germline): SGHTA, FQGNSA. This CDR3 spans 14 amino acids. The V gene lost 4 bases and the J gene lost 1 base, with 11 bases spanning the gap.

This clone is a singleton in its sample. The chain has TRBV5-1 and TRBJ1-2; no firm D call. Looked up from germline, CDR1 is SGHRS and CDR2 is YFSETQ. The CDR3 has 12 amino acids. With 0 bases removed from V and 8 bases from J, the gap between germline ends came to 8 bases. CDR3 region: CASSLDTVGYTF. CDR3 bases: TGCGCCAGCAGCTTGGACACAGTCGGCTACACCTTC.

V gene TRBV11-2 combines with J gene TRBJ2-1; a possible D gene is TRBD1 (5 bases). CDR3 length: 16 amino acids. The ends were cut back, 6 bases at V and 0 bases at J, with 15 bases in the middle. In germline, CDR1 is SGHAT, CDR2 FQNNGV. This CDR3 is CASRWGGASSYNEQFF. CDR3 coding DNA: TGTGCCAGCAGATGGGGCGGAGCGAGCTCCTACAATGAGCAGTTCTTC.

A remark on this clone: This specimen includes other DNA sequences encoding the same CDR3. This chain joins TRBV9 and TRBJ1-3; a weak D match, TRBD1 (6 bases). Germline assignment: CDR1 SGDLS and CDR2 YYNGEE. This CDR3 region has 14 residues. The ends were cut back, 0 bases at V and 3 bases at J, with 7 bases in the middle. The CDR3 sequence is CASSVGRGGNTIYF. For the CDR3, the DNA is TGTGCCAGCAGCGTAGGCAGGGGTGGAAACACCATATATTTT.

The chain couples TRBV5-4 to TRBJ1-3; 10 bases map to TRBD1. Per germline, CDR1 SGHNT and CDR2 YYREEE (reference sequence). V was pared by 4 bases and J by 2 bases, with 6 bases of the junction left unmatched. This CDR3 is 16 amino acids long. In DNA, the CDR3 is TGTGCCAGCAGCCGTACCGGGACAGGGGCTGGAAACACCATATATTTT. Its translation: CASSRTGTGAGNTIYF.

The chain has TRBV15 and TRBJ2-7; 8 bases match TRBD1. Germline assignment: CDR1 LNHNV and CDR2 YYDKDF (reference sequence). The CDR3 is 14 amino acids. J gave up 3 bases and V 2 bases, and 3 bases lay outside the gene matches. The CDR3 coding sequence is TGTGCCACCAGCAGATCAGGACAGGGCTACGAGCAGTACTTC. Translation gives CATSRSGQGYEQYF.

The rearrangement uses TRBV30 and TRBJ1-4; 11 bases agree with TRBD1. The ends lost 3 bases at V and 7 bases at J; junction bases unmatched: 7. The V gene's germline CDR1 is GTSNPN and CDR2 SVGIG (reference sequence). The CDR3 totals 15 residues. CDR3 residues: CAWSFWGTGGEKLFF. The CDR3 DNA is TGTGCCTGGAGCTTCTGGGGGACAGGGGGTGAAAAACTGTTTTTT.

This chain joins TRBV25-1 and TRBJ1-3; no reliable D call. This CDR3 has 14 amino acids. With 4 bases removed from V and 0 bases from J, the gap between germline ends came to 7 bases. Germline-derived CDR1 and CDR2 are MGHDK and SYGVNS. In DNA, the CDR3 is TGTGCCAGCAGTGGACTAATCTCTGGAAACACCATATATTTT. Translation: CASSGLISGNTIYF.

The chain links TRBV28 to TRBJ2-7, with TRBD1 matching 9 bases. Germline values: CDR1 MDHEN, CDR2 SYDVKM. The ends lost 7 bases at V and 6 bases at J; junction bases unmatched: 4. The CDR3 has 12 amino acids. The CDR3 coding sequence is TGTGCCAGCAACAGGGGGCTGTTCGAGCAGTACTTC. As protein: CASNRGLFEQYF.

The V and J genes are TRBV12-3 or TRBV12-4 and TRBJ2-7; D not resolved. The CDR3 sequence is 13 residues long. V lost 6 bases and J 7 bases, leaving 16 bases between the germline ends. The CDR3 nucleotides read TGTGCCAGCAGCCTCCTTGCGCCGGGTGAGCAGTACTTC. Its translation is CASSLLAPGEQYF.

This chain uses TRBV28 with TRBJ2-5; TRBD1 matches 8 bases. The CDR3 extends over 18 amino acids. V lost 6 bases and J lost 4; bases outside the gene matches: 19. Looked up from germline, CDR1 is MDHEN and CDR2 is SYDVKM. This CDR3 reads CASSEGRGQGRWGETQYF. The CDR3 DNA reads as TGTGCCAGCAGCGAAGGCCGCGGACAGGGTCGATGGGGAGAGACCCAGTACTTC.

V usage is TRBV3-1 (or the pseudogene TRBV3-2) and J usage is TRBJ2-7, with 10 bases fitting TRBD2. The V segment lost 6 bases and the J segment 5 bases; nucleotides outside the gene matches: 4. This CDR3 has 13 amino acids. Germline CDR1 LGHDT, CDR2 YNNKEL (reference sequence). CDR3 in amino acids: CASSGLADHEQYF. The DNA of the CDR3 is TGTGCCAGCAGTGGACTAGCGGACCACGAGCAGTACTTC.

The gene calls are TRBV9 and TRBJ2-3; 13 positions match TRBD2. J lost 2 bases, V lost 6 bases, and 3 bases had no gene match. From germline, CDR1 is SGDLS and CDR2 YYNGEE. This CDR3 has 15 amino acids. The CDR3 is CASTGTSGITDTQYF. The CDR3 DNA reads as TGTGCCAGCACCGGGACTAGCGGGATCACAGATACGCAGTATTTT.